This passage covers 18 T cell receptor beta chains from one sample sequenced in a study of identical twins. Via MiXCR, TCRdb re-called the 5' RACE reads, giving one row per CDR3 protein. There are fewer than 250,000 distinct CDR3 sequences in the sample; around a tenth occur only once, and over 4.5% lies in the top ten. Sequencing was carried out using memory (CD45RO+) T cells sorted from blood. All receptors come from a woman between 18 and 29 years old in good health.

The V call is TRBV2, the J call TRBJ2-3, with 8 positions matching TRBD1. This CDR3 has 16 residues. The germline CDR1 and CDR2 sequences are SNHLY and FYNNEI. The trim removed 4 bases at V and 2 bases at J, leaving 8 bases unmatched. CDR3 residues: CASSARTGQVTDTQYF. CDR3 DNA sequence: TGTGCCAGCAGTGCAAGGACAGGGCAGGTCACAGATACGCAGTATTTT. Using reference TRBV2 and TRBJ2-3 for the parts outside the CDR3, the full variable domain is EPEVTQTPSHQVTQMGQEVILRCVPISNHLYFYWYRQILGQKVEFLVSFYNNEISEKSEIFDDQFSVERPDGSNFTLKIRSTKLEDSAMYFCASSARTGQVTDTQYFGPGTRLTVL.

The gene calls are TRBV5-1 and TRBJ1-2; 7 bases map to TRBD1. The length of the CDR3 is 15 residues. CDR1 is SGHRS, CDR2 YFSETQ, per germline. Trimming removed 0 bases from V and 8 bases from J; junction bases left unmatched: 10. The CDR3 is CASSLARQGVGGYTF. The DNA of the CDR3 is TGCGCCAGCAGCTTGGCCAGGCAGGGGGTAGGAGGCTACACCTTC.

The gene calls are TRBV9 and TRBJ2-1; 8 nucleotides agree with TRBD2. Germline V gene sequence: CDR1 SGDLS, CDR2 YYNGEE. The CDR3 spans 19 residues. V lost 0 bases, J lost 1 base, and 12 bases stayed unmatched. As DNA, the CDR3 is TGTGCCAGCAGCGTAGGGGTAGCGGGGACCTATGAATCCTACAATGAGCAGTTCTTC. Amino acids: CASSVGVAGTYESYNEQFF.

The chain couples TRBV20-1 to TRBJ1-2, with D unclear. The CDR3 loop spans 12 amino acids. The V end lost 3 bases, the J end lost 4 bases, and 9 bases lay between the germline ends. Germline V gene sequence: CDR1 DFQATT, CDR2 SNEGSKA (reference sequence). The CDR3 nucleotides are TGCAGTGCTAGCACCATACTCTATGGCTACACCTTC. Amino acids: CSASTILYGYTF.

The sample holds many counts of this clonotype. The V gene is TRBV7-9, the J gene TRBJ2-1; 8 positions agree with TRBD2. CDR1 is SEHNR, CDR2 FQNEAQ, per germline (reference sequence). Trimming took 6 bases from V and 4 from J; bases not matched to a gene: 8. The CDR3 is 15 amino acids. CDR3 region: CASSLTRGGYNEQFF. The CDR3 region has the DNA TGTGCCAGCAGTTTAACCCGGGGGGGATACAATGAGCAGTTCTTC.

V is TRBV5-1 and J is TRBJ2-3; D possibly uses TRBD1 or TRBD2 (5 bases each). The germline V gene encodes CDR1 SGHRS and CDR2 YFSETQ. The CDR3 is made up of 15 amino acids. With 4 bases removed from V and 2 bases from J, the gap between germline ends came to 14 bases. DNA of the CDR3: TGCGCCAGCAGCCGATCGGTGGGGACCACAGATACGCAGTATTTT. This encodes CASSRSVGTTDTQYF.

Only a few counts were recorded for this clonotype. CDR3 coding DNA: TGTGCCAGCAGATCAGGGAGCTCCTATAATTCACCCCTCCACTTT. It yields the protein CASRSGSSYNSPLHF. The rearrangement links TRBV2 to TRBJ1-6; weak D call: TRBD1 (5 bases). Trimming removed 6 bases at V and 0 bases at J, with 9 bases between. CDR3 length: 15 amino acids. CDR1 and CDR2 from the germline V gene are SNHLY and FYNNEI.

This clonotype was seen ten or more times. The rearrangement uses TRBV7-9 and TRBJ2-3; 10 nucleotides agree with TRBD2. The V gene's germline CDR1 is SEHNR and CDR2 FQNEAQ (reference sequence). Trimming removed 1 base from V and 2 bases from J; junction bases left unmatched: 3. The CDR3 extends over 16 amino acids. CDR3 coding DNA: TGTGCCAGCAGCTTAGTCCTAGCGGGAGCCACAGATACGCAGTATTTT. It encodes CASSLVLAGATDTQYF.

The chain links TRBV11-2 to TRBJ2-1; 13 bases are shared with TRBD2. The CDR3 has 19 residues. Germline trimming cut 5 bases from V and 1 base from J; bases unmatched to any gene: 11. CDR1 is SGHAT and CDR2 is FQNNGV in the germline V gene. CDR3 sequence (DNA): TGTGCCAGCAGCCCAAGACTAGCGGGGGGATTGCCATCCTACAATGAGCAGTTCTTC. It is translated as CASSPRLAGGLPSYNEQFF.

The table lists this clonotype with many counts. The chain uses TRBV20-1 and TRBJ1-5, with D possibly TRBD1 on 5 matching bases. In germline, CDR1 is DFQATT, CDR2 SNEGSKA (reference sequence). This CDR3 region has 13 residues. The germline V and J ends were trimmed by 5 bases and 6 bases, with 14 bases remaining between them. This chain's CDR3 is CSARGPGAQPQHF. The CDR3 nucleotides read TGCAGTGCTCGGGGCCCCGGGGCTCAGCCCCAGCATTTT.

This rearrangement joins TRBV5-8 to TRBJ2-3; no definite D call. This CDR3 is 12 amino acids long. Trimming shortened V by 4 bases and J by 6 bases, and 9 bases separated the two germline ends. Germline values: CDR1 SGHTS, CDR2 YDEGEE. Here the CDR3 reads CASSPVGDTQYF. DNA for the CDR3: TGTGCCAGCAGCCCCGTCGGCGATACGCAGTATTTT.

The gene calls are TRBV7-7 and TRBJ2-2; D is possibly TRBD2 (6 bases). The V end lost 8 bases, the J end lost 8 bases, and 15 bases lay between the germline ends. CDR3 length: 13 residues. The V gene's germline CDR1 is SSHAT and CDR2 FNYEAQ (reference sequence). The CDR3 coding sequence is TGTGCCAGCGCCTCCCGCGGGGCTGGGGAGCTGTTTTTT. Its protein is CASASRGAGELFF.

This clonotype was observed a few times. The rearrangement links TRBV11-2 to TRBJ2-1; 16 bases are shared with TRBD2. The germline V gene has CDR1 SGHAT and CDR2 FQNNGV. This CDR3 region has 15 residues. V gave up 6 bases and J gave up 9 bases; unmatched junction bases: 5. CDR3 coding DNA: TGTGCCAGCAGGGGGACTAGCGGGGGGGATGGTGAGCAGTTCTTC. Encoded protein: CASRGTSGGDGEQFF.

This chain links TRBV10-3 with TRBJ1-2; D gene uncertain. CDR1 and CDR2 from the germline V gene are ENHRY and SYGVKD. Deletions cut 4 bases from V and 0 bases from J, with 9 bases between. The CDR3 is 14 amino acids. CDR3 sequence reads: CAISAIQANYGYTF. CDR3 coding DNA: TGTGCCATCAGTGCCATTCAAGCTAACTATGGCTACACCTTC.

V is TRBV5-6 and J is TRBJ2-5; 7 bases line up with TRBD2. V shed 2 bases and J 0 bases; nucleotides not matched to a gene: 1. Germline CDR1 is SGHDT and CDR2 is YYEEEE. The CDR3 spans 14 residues. The CDR3 sequence: CASSFGLDQETQYF. The DNA for the CDR3 is TGTGCCAGCAGCTTTGGACTAGACCAAGAGACCCAGTACTTC.

V is TRBV7-9 and J is TRBJ1-2, with a possible D match to TRBD1 (5 bases). The CDR3 length is 16 residues. Germline lookup yields CDR1 SEHNR and CDR2 FQNEAQ (reference sequence). Trimming shortened V by 1 base and J by 2 bases, and 14 bases separated the two germline ends. CDR3: CASSLGGGRGNYGYTF. In DNA form, the CDR3 reads TGTGCCAGCAGCTTAGGCGGGGGTAGAGGGAACTATGGCTACACCTTC. Complete variable domain (other parts from reference TRBV7-9 and TRBJ1-2): DTGVSQNPRHKITKRGQNVTFRCDPISEHNRLYWYRQTLGQGPEFLTYFQNEAQLEKSRLLSDRFSAERPKGSFSTLEIQRTEQGDSAMYLCASSLGGGRGNYGYTFGSGTRLTVV.

J is TRBJ1-6 and V is TRBV7-8; D is perhaps TRBD1 (5 bases). Trimming removed 5 bases at V and 6 bases at J, with 20 bases between. In germline, CDR1 is SGHVS, CDR2 FQNEAQ. This CDR3 has 17 residues. CDR3 amino acids: CASSGTRGVRGNSPLHF. Here the CDR3 DNA reads TGTGCCAGCAGCGGCACCCGAGGGGTTCGGGGTAATTCACCCCTCCACTTT.

This chain uses TRBV7-9 with TRBJ2-5; D might be TRBD1 (5 bases). V gave up 2 bases and J gave up 5 bases, with 9 bases separating them. CDR3 length equals 13 residues. Germline V gene lookup returns CDR1 SEHNR and CDR2 FQNEAQ (reference sequence). DNA of the CDR3: TGTGCCAGCAGCTTATCCCCAGGGGAGACCCAGTACTTC. It specifies CASSLSPGETQYF.